The entry below gives a single TCR beta chain sequence along with its context. This clone occurred a few times. The clone's antigen remains unknown. One base away there is no much larger clone; base qualities are not given. Relative to germline, V is missing 9 bases and J is missing 1 base, with 3 bases of the junction outside any gene match. Sequences KGHSH (CDR1) and LQKENI (CDR2) are obtained from the germline V gene. The CDR3, from cysteine to phenylalanine, totals 13 residues. The kept DNA is CDR3 alone, 39 bases in frame from the first base. This entry belongs to a study of pediatric ulcerative colitis (dated by TCRdb to between 2018 and 2021). A note on the overall study: Pancolitis was present in several ulcerative colitis patients and left-sided colitis in two, and histology consistent with ulcerative colitis was found in all of these patients. Using the Pediatric Ulcerative Colitis Activity Index, two patients were classed as having mild disease, four as having moderate disease and three as having acute severe colitis. About nine newly diagnosed, treatment-naive pediatric ulcerative colitis patients and a few non-IBD control children each provided paired blood and rectal samples.

Using the immunoSEQ TRB Survey service, rearranged CDR3 beta regions were amplified from genomic DNA with multiplex V and J primers. To keep sequencing depth the same across samples, survey-level depth of up to 500,000 reads per sample was applied. The libraries were purified, combined into pools and sequenced with Illumina technology. Per the original workflow: immunoSEQ online tools were used for productive clonality, sample overlap, pairwise scatters, CDR3 beta length, V/D/J gene usage and productiveness. Calculated diversity was the number of unique rearrangements divided by total templates times 100; Shannon and Simpson indices were also computed. Z-score normalized data were analyzed by principal component analysis with the R prcomp function and the ggbiplot package. Morisita's index was used to quantify the clonal overlap between blood and rectum within each subject. This immuneACCESS table, as held by TCRdb, lists in-frame sequences with V and J called but not all clones. Of the missing ones, under half trace to an unresolved V gene in checked studies; the others have no known cause. V and J calls and clone size are those listed in that table; D and trimming were worked out from the DNA. Counted in this sample were about 64,000 clones; 70% to 80% of them appeared once. Of the sample, 5.2% is held by the ten largest clones.

Ulcerative colitis patients had received no immunosuppressive medication before the diagnostic colonoscopy. Blood was sampled at the time of the colonoscopy. The Wizard kit (Promega) was used to extract genomic DNA from the blood and intestinal samples. The investigation overall reported the following: Rectal repertoire features separated controls, mild-moderate and acute severe colitis patients; acute severe colitis showed reduced rectal diversity due to clonal expansions. Repertoires were derived from total lymphocyte DNA, so rare subsets such as regulatory T cells may have patterns not reflected. A couple of rectal CDR3 clonotypes turned up in every ulcerative colitis patient but in none of the controls. Only a handful of individuals were included in the healthy control group, which was small. Autologous blood-rectal clonal overlap was significantly higher in ulcerative colitis patients than in controls, suggesting increased T cell trafficking to inflamed tissue. For technical reasons, the blood samples of a couple of patients yielded substantially fewer templates, so those samples were excluded from the blood-rectal overlap analysis.

Sequences were obtained from blood. The chain is assembled from TRBV18 and TRBJ1-1; the central 9 bases match TRBD1. This TCR was recovered from a boy aged 10-17 years with moderate ulcerative colitis. The CDR3 region: CASGTGRNTEAFF. The DNA is as follows: TGTGCCAGTGGGACAGGGAGGAACACTGAAGCTTTCTTT.